The rows below give T cell receptor beta chains drawn from one sample of a study of blood T cell repertoires in COVID-19. The repertoire was sequenced with immunoSEQ multiplex PCR; TCRdb's copy has only in-frame clones and lacks some. The table lists roughly 320,000 clones, approximately 85% of them singletons. The specimen was peripheral blood. The source is a human donor in a cohort sampled during active COVID-19. CDR3s include the opening cysteine and the closing phenylalanine or tryptophan. D genes are given only for firm matches. Size is omitted from some rows. Given values are once, few, many or a class for expanded clones.

j_call clone_size d_call v_call cdr3_aa cdr3_nt
TRBJ1-5 . . TRBV30 CAWSPGRGDQPQHF TGTGCCTGGAGTCCAGGGAGGGGTGATCAGCCCCAGCATTTT
TRBJ1-1 . TRBD1 TRBV18 CASSPFRGLGNTEAFF TGTGCCAGCTCACCGTTCAGGGGGCTGGGGAACACTGAAGCTTTCTTT
TRBJ1-5 once . TRBV18 CASSPLGRDFNQPQHF TGTGCCAGCTCACCTTTGGGGCGGGATTTCAATCAGCCCCAGCATTTT
TRBJ2-1 once TRBD1 TRBV24-1 CATSEPGQGRGDEQFF TGTGCCACCAGTGAGCCGGGACAGGGGCGGGGGGATGAGCAGTTCTTC
TRBJ1-1 . . TRBV27 CASSPGGLNTEAFF TGTGCCAGCAGCCCGGGGGGCTTGAACACTGAAGCTTTCTTT
TRBJ1-1 . . TRBV19 CASKLKQGPFEAFF TGTGCCAGTAAACTTAAACAGGGCCCGTTTGAAGCTTTCTTT
TRBJ1-1 . . TRBV6-5 CASSSSTKAFF TGTGCCAGCAGTTCGTCGACAAAGGCTTTCTTT
TRBJ2-2 . TRBD1 TRBV14 CASSQATGLVGELFF TGTGCCAGCAGCCAAGCGACAGGGTTGGTCGGGGAGCTGTTTTTT
TRBJ2-1 few . TRBV2 CAGGGGQHNEQFF TGTGCCGGTGGTGGAGGGCAACACAATGAGCAGTTCTTC
TRBJ1-1 . TRBD1 TRBV7-3 CASSLNRGQGEAFF TGTGCCAGCAGCTTAAACAGGGGGCAAGGTGAAGCTTTCTTT
TRBJ1-1 . . TRBV6-5 CASRISGEAFF TGTGCCAGCAGAATTTCGGGTGAAGCTTTCTTT
TRBJ1-1 . . TRBV5-1 CASSLGAGRNTEAFF TGCGCCAGCAGTCTGGGGGCAGGGCGAAACACTGAAGCTTTCTTT
TRBJ2-5 . . TRBV20-1 CSASNSGEVLSETQYF TGCAGTGCTAGTAACTCCGGGGAAGTATTGTCAGAGACCCAGTACTTC
TRBJ2-6 once . TRBV30 CAWSGDISGANVLTF TGTGCCTGGAGTGGGGACATCTCTGGGGCCAACGTCCTGACTTTC
TRBJ1-1 . TRBD1 TRBV6-2/TRBV6-3 CASSSRGVRAFF TGTGCCAGCAGTTCCAGGGGGGTGAGGGCTTTCTTT
TRBJ2-7 once . TRBV7-9 CASSLGGPTYEQYF TGTGCCAGCAGCTTAGGGGGGCCGACCTACGAGCAGTACTTC
TRBJ1-1 . . TRBV6-6 CASSYSTGAGTEAFF TGTGCCAGCAGTTACTCGACTGGGGCAGGCACTGAAGCTTTCTTT
TRBJ1-3 . . TRBV7-6 CASSLALRRDSGNTIYF TGTGCCAGCAGCTTAGCTCTCCGAAGAGACTCTGGAAACACCATATATTTT
TRBJ1-5 . . TRBV15 CATRAFEDNQPQHF TGTGCCACCAGGGCATTCGAGGATAATCAGCCCCAGCATTTT
TRBJ1-5 few TRBD1 TRBV24-1 CATSEGQGKGPQHF TGTGCCACCAGTGAGGGACAGGGGAAAGGTCCCCAGCATTTT
TRBJ2-3 few . TRBV11-3 CASSLVWPTDTQYF TGTGCCAGCAGCTTAGTTTGGCCCACAGATACGCAGTATTTT
TRBJ2-2 . TRBD1 TRBV5-1 CASSSDRANTGELFF TGCGCCAGCAGCTCGGACAGGGCGAACACCGGGGAGCTGTTTTTT
TRBJ1-5 . TRBD1 TRBV19 CASSLGTGRIQPQHF TGTGCCAGTAGTCTGGGGACAGGGAGGATTCAGCCCCAGCATTTT
TRBJ2-2 . . TRBV9 CASTREQTNTGELFF TGTGCCAGCACCCGGGAGCAAACGAACACCGGGGAGCTGTTTTTT
TRBJ1-2 . TRBD1 TRBV11-2 CASSLGGTGNGYTF TGTGCCAGCAGCTTAGGCGGGACAGGGAATGGCTACACCTTC
TRBJ1-5 few . TRBV15 CATSRVLRGDQPQHF TGTGCCACCAGCAGAGTCCTCCGCGGGGATCAGCCCCAGCATTTT
TRBJ2-3 . TRBD1 TRBV29-1 CSVDGQGFTDTQYF TGCAGCGTTGACGGACAGGGCTTCACAGATACGCAGTATTTT
TRBJ1-1 . . TRBV27 CASSRTGLGNTEAFF TGTGCCAGCAGTAGGACGGGACTGGGGAACACTGAAGCTTTCTTT
TRBJ1-2 few TRBD1 TRBV11-2 CASSLGAGTGIRYGYTF TGTGCCAGCAGCTTAGGGGCCGGGACAGGGATTCGCTATGGCTACACCTTC
TRBJ2-1 . . TRBV6-5 CATRWGDEQFF TGTGCCACCAGGTGGGGCGATGAGCAGTTCTTC
TRBJ1-2 . . TRBV5-4 CASSRPGDLDGYTF TGTGCCAGCAGCCGACCCGGGGATCTGGATGGCTACACCTTC
TRBJ2-1 . TRBD2 TRBV4-2 CASSLAGTSGANEQFF TGTGCCAGCAGCCTGGCCGGGACTAGCGGGGCGAATGAGCAGTTCTTC
TRBJ2-3 . TRBD2 TRBV6-4 CASSPPVPGGITDTQYF TGTGCCAGCAGTCCGCCGGTCCCGGGGGGAATCACAGATACGCAGTATTTT
TRBJ1-2 . TRBD1 TRBV29-1 CSVEGQYINYGYTF TGCAGCGTTGAGGGACAGTACATCAACTATGGCTACACCTTC
TRBJ2-3 . TRBD1 TRBV29-1 CSVGERGRLSSTDTQYF TGCAGCGTTGGGGAAAGGGGGCGATTATCTAGCACAGATACGCAGTATTTT
TRBJ2-1 . . TRBV30 CAWSAGMDVNNEQFF TGTGCCTGGAGCGCGGGGATGGACGTAAACAATGAGCAGTTCTTC
TRBJ1-5 . . TRBV7-2 CASSPNPGGRHQPQHF TGTGCCAGCAGCCCCAACCCCGGGGGACGGCATCAGCCCCAGCATTTT
TRBJ1-1 . . TRBV27 CASKPRGALNTEAFF TGTGCCAGCAAACCCCGGGGGGCCCTGAACACTGAAGCTTTCTTT
TRBJ1-5 . . TRBV25-1 CASSDYSNQPQHF TGTGCCAGCAGTGATTATAGCAATCAGCCCCAGCATTTT
TRBJ1-5 . TRBD1 TRBV2 CASNQGVKGQPQHF TGTGCCAGCAATCAGGGGGTAAAAGGTCAGCCCCAGCATTTT
TRBJ1-2 . . TRBV11-2 CASSLDLGDVYGYTF TGTGCCAGCAGCTTAGATCTCGGGGATGTCTATGGCTACACCTTC
TRBJ2-1 . TRBD1 TRBV7-9 CASNPGQGVDEQFF TGTGCCAGCAACCCGGGACAGGGTGTCGATGAGCAGTTCTTC
TRBJ1-6 . . TRBV5-6 CASSLVRDTHSPLHF TGTGCCAGCAGCTTGGTCCGGGACACCCATTCACCCCTCCACTTT
TRBJ2-7 . TRBD2 TRBV6-5 CASTPAGGGAYEQYF TGTGCCAGCACTCCTGCTGGGGGGGGAGCCTACGAGCAGTACTTC
TRBJ2-7 once TRBD1 TRBV5-1 CASSLEGTDYEQYF TGCGCCAGCAGCTTGGAGGGGACAGACTACGAGCAGTACTTC
TRBJ2-7 . TRBD2 TRBV5-6 CASSLRGGLAEQYF TGTGCCAGCAGCTTGCGGGGGGGACTTGCGGAGCAGTACTTC
TRBJ2-7 . TRBD1 TRBV19 CASSLPGTGGVEQYF TGTGCCAGTAGTCTACCCGGGACAGGGGGCGTCGAGCAGTACTTC
TRBJ1-5 . . TRBV10-3 CAIRDNNSNQPQHF TGTGCCATCAGAGACAACAATAGCAATCAGCCCCAGCATTTT
TRBJ1-2 . TRBD1 TRBV6-1 CASSDHRTGDYGYTF TGTGCCAGCAGTGACCACCGGACAGGTGATTATGGCTACACCTTC
TRBJ2-5 . . TRBV7-2 CASSPAETQYF TGTGCCAGCAGCCCCGCGGAGACCCAGTACTTC
TRBJ1-1 . TRBD1 TRBV6-5 CASSYSTGTLTEAFF TGTGCCAGCAGTTACTCGACAGGGACCTTAACTGAAGCTTTCTTT
TRBJ1-2 many TRBD1 TRBV19 CASSRTGNYGYTF TGTGCCAGTAGTAGGACAGGGAACTATGGCTACACCTTC
TRBJ2-5 . TRBD1 TRBV28 CASIPDRGLETQYF TGTGCCAGCATCCCGGACAGGGGGCTGGAGACCCAGTACTTC